One and the same sample provided the 9 T cell receptor beta chains below, sequenced in a study of regulatory T cells in long-lasting Graves disease (dated by TCRdb to the early 2020s). Libraries were constructed by multiplex PCR. The sequencer was an Illumina HiSeq 4000. CDR3 regions were amplified by Arm-PCR with iRepertoire HTBI primers to construct TCR beta libraries. Using fastp at Q25 and MiXCR, TCRdb reprocessed the public reads and kept productive beta chains. Rows with one shared CDR3 protein collapse into an entry with the most common genes and DNA. The sample table shows approximately 440,000 distinct CDR3 sequences, and roughly a quarter are seen once. Roughly 30% of the sample belongs to the ten largest clones. The time point label on this specimen signifies: persistent/refractory GD, antithyroid drugs over 5 years with positive TRAb. For both TCR sequencing and RNA sequencing, RNA was extracted from PBMCs in TRIzol.

Specimen: peripheral blood mononuclear cells (PBMCs), collected when the disease was refractory, from a patient treated with antithyroid drugs. Receptors originate from a female donor with Graves disease.

This clonotype has a count of ten or more. Mismatch with germline at one junction end may stem from a read error. CDR3 in DNA: TGTGCTAGCAGCTCACGGCTTACCACAGGGCAACCCCTGCAGTTC. This codes for CASSSRLTTGQPLQF. J is TRBJ2-5 and V is TRBV7-7, with D tentatively TRBD1 (6 bases). Germline values: CDR1 SSHAT, CDR2 FNYEAQ (reference sequence). This CDR3 has 15 amino acids.

This clonotype was seen more than once but under ten times. The gene calls are TRBV3-1 and TRBJ1-1; 10 bases align to TRBD1. Per germline, CDR1 LGHDT and CDR2 YNNKEL (reference sequence). This CDR3 is built from 15 residues. V trimming: 5 bases; J trimming: 4 bases; junction bases outside the gene matches: 7. CDR3 loop: CASSTDRGLFTEAFF. The CDR3 nucleotides read TGTGCCAGCAGCACAGACAGGGGGCTTTTCACTGAAGCTTTCTTT.

Ten or more counts support this clonotype. V gene TRBV7-2 combines with J gene TRBJ1-2; maybe TRBD1 (5 bases). Germline V gene sequence: CDR1 SGHTA, CDR2 FQGNSA. This CDR3 has 16 residues. Deletions cut 1 base from V and 2 bases from J, with 14 bases between. CDR3 DNA: TGTGCCAGCAGCTTAGTATCTCGGGGCACAAACTATGGCTACACCTTC. It encodes CASSLVSRGTNYGYTF.

Comment on this clonotype: The CDR3 end shows no conserved phenylalanine or tryptophan, and so a read error is likely. This chain connects TRBV10-3 to TRBJ2-5, with D possibly being TRBD2 (6 bases). The CDR3 extends over 15 amino acids. The V end lost 6 bases, the J end lost 2 bases, and 16 bases lay between the germline ends. Germline V gives CDR1 ENHRY, CDR2 SYGVKD. CDR3 residues: CAISPGRGGQETQYL. The CDR3 coding sequence is TGTGCCATCAGCCCGGGGCGGGGCGGGCAAGAGACCCAGTACCTC.

V gene TRBV11-2 combines with J gene TRBJ2-1; possibly TRBD1 for D (5 bases). CDR3 length: 15 residues. CDR1 is SGHAT, CDR2 FQNNGV, per germline. The V end was cut by 1 base, the J end by 6 bases, with 13 bases between. The CDR3 region has the DNA TGTGCCAGCAGCTTAGGGACACTTTGGGGCAATGAGCAGTTCTTC. Its translation: CASSLGTLWGNEQFF.

This clonotype appeared many times. J is TRBJ1-2 and V is TRBV5-1; possible D gene TRBD1, 5 bases. CDR1 and CDR2 from the germline V gene are SGHRS and YFSETQ. V lost 5 bases, J lost 2 bases, and 13 bases lay in between. This CDR3 has 14 amino acids. CDR3 nucleotide sequence: TGCGCCAGCAGGTCCGAGGGACGGAACTATGGCTACACCTTC. Protein product: CASRSEGRNYGYTF.

This clonotype was seen many times. The chain links TRBV5-6 to TRBJ1-1; D call uncertain. In germline, CDR1 is SGHDT, CDR2 YYEEEE. The CDR3 has 14 amino acids. Deletions cut 4 bases from V and 0 bases from J, with 10 bases between. CDR3 nucleotide sequence: TGTGCCAGCAGCAGCACAGTCATGAACACTGAAGCTTTCTTT. It specifies CASSSTVMNTEAFF.

This clonotype has a count of ten or more. Since a much larger clone is just one base distant, this may be a read error. The chain employs TRBV2 and TRBJ2-1; 8 bases fit TRBD1. There are 15 residues in the CDR3. V gave up 2 bases and J gave up 10 bases; unmatched junction bases: 10. Per germline, CDR1 SNHLY and CDR2 FYNNEI. As DNA, the CDR3 is TGTGCCAGCAGTGAAAGGGGCAGGGGGCTTGACGAGCAGTTCTTC. It is translated as CASSERGRGLDEQFF.

With respect to this clonotype: The junction does not match germline at one end; this may be a read error. The chain links TRBV6-2 or TRBV6-3 to TRBJ2-5; weak D call: TRBD2 (6 bases). The CDR3 consists of 17 residues. From germline, CDR1 is MNHEY and CDR2 SVGEGT. CDR3 protein: CASSLRGPGVAQETQCF. The CDR3 DNA follows: TGTGCCAGCAGTCTAAGGGGCCCGGGAGTGGCGCAAGAGACCCAGTGCTTC.